This T cell receptor beta chain appears in the sequencing data of a study of blood T cell repertoires in COVID-19. Study at large: The study drew acute and convalescent COVID-19 samples from the United States, Italy and Spain. In each case, the material was cDNA or gDNA derived from T cells, B-cell-depleted T cells, or PBMCs.

The CDR3 has 15 residues. The germline CDR1 and CDR2 sequences are SGHDT and YYEEEE. J lost 5 bases, V lost 4 bases, and 11 bases had no gene match. The table lists this clone with a count of one. Using immunoSEQ multiplex PCR, the repertoire was profiled, and TCRdb retains in-frame clones only, with some absent. The sample consists of over 50,000 clones, roughly three quarters of them appearing once. Specimen: peripheral blood. This receptor was identified in an elderly man with acute or convalescent COVID-19. This chain links TRBV5-6 with TRBJ1-2, with 7 bases aligning to TRBD1. CDR3 DNA sequence: TGTGCCAGCAGCCTTGGGAGGACAGGAGGTTATGGCTACACCTTC. The encoded protein is CASSLGRTGGYGYTF.